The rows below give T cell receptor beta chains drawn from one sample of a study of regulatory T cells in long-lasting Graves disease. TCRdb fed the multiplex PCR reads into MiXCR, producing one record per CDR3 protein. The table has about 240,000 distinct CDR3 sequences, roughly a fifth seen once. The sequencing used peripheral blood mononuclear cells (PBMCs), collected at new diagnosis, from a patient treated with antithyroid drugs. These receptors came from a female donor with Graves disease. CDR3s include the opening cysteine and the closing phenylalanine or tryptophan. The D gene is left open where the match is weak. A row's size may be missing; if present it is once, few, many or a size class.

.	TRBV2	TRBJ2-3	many	CASSAGALTDTQYF	TGTGCCAGCAGTGCGGGGGCCCTCACAGATACGCAGTATTTT
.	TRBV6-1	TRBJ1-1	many	CASSRPQVNTEAFF	TGTGCCAGCAGTCGTCCTCAGGTGAACACTGAAGCTTTCTTT
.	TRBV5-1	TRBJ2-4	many	CASSFMEGAKNIQYF	TGCGCCAGCAGCTTCATGGAGGGGGCCAAAAACATTCAGTACTTC
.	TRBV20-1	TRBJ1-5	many	CSARDLSTIPYQPQHF	TGCAGTGCTAGAGATCTTAGTACGATACCGTATCAGCCCCAGCATTTT
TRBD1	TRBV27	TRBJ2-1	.	CASKYDRGLAANNEQFF	TGTGCCAGCAAATATGACAGGGGCCTAGCAGCTAACAATGAGCAGTTCTTC
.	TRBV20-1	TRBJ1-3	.	CSARPAEGAGNTIYF	TGCAGTGCCCGACCCGCAGAGGGTGCTGGAAACACCATATATTTT
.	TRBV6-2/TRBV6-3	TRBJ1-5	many	CASSYPGFRQDQPQHF	TGTGCCAGCAGTTACCCCGGATTTAGACAAGATCAGCCCCAGCATTTT
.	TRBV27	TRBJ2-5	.	CASAPWGADQETQYF	TGTGCCAGCGCCCCCTGGGGAGCCGATCAAGAGACCCAGTACTTC
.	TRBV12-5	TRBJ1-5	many	CASGLTRDQPQHF	TGTGCTAGTGGCCTTACCAGAGATCAGCCCCAGCATTTT
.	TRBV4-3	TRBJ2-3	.	CASSQEWGDTDTQYF	TGCGCCAGCAGCCAAGAGTGGGGGGACACAGATACGCAGTATTTT
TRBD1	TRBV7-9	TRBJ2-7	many	CASSTWDSSYEQYF	TGTGCCAGCAGCACCTGGGACAGCTCCTACGAGCAGTACTTC
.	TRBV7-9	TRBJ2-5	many	CASSLAVPGETQYF	TGTGCCAGCAGCTTAGCAGTCCCCGGAGAGACCCAGTACTTC
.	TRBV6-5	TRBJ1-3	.	CASSSGILSGNTIYF	TGTGCCAGCAGTTCGGGGATCCTCTCTGGAAACACCATATATTTT
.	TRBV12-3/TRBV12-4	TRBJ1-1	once	CASSSYSAVNTEAFF	TGTGCCAGCAGTTCGTACTCGGCAGTGAACACTGAAGCTTTCTTT
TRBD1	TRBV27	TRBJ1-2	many	CASSWTGSGGYTF	TGTGCCAGCAGTTGGACAGGGTCAGGAGGCTACACCTTC
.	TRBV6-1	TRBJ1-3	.	CASSAEVSGDTIYF	TGTGCCAGCAGTGCAGAGGTCTCTGGAGACACCATATATTTT
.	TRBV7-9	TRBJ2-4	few	CASSLAGSDIQYF	TGTGCCAGCAGCTTGGCCGGGTCTGACATTCAGTACTTC
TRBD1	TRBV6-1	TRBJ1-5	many	CASRTQGASNQPQHF	TGTGCCAGCAGGACCCAGGGGGCTAGCAATCAGCCCCAGCATTTT
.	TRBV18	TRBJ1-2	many	CASSPGRLYGYTF	TGTGCCAGCTCACCGGGCCGCCTCTATGGCTACACCTTC
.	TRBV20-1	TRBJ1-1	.	CSAGAYEAFF	TGCAGTGCTGGCGCGTATGAAGCTTTCTTT
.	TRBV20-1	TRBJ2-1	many	CSASKSSYNEQFF	TGCAGTGCTTCGAAAAGCTCCTACAATGAGCAGTTCTTC
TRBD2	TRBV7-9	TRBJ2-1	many	CASRSPSGGPYNEQFF	TGTGCCAGCAGATCCCCTAGCGGGGGGCCCTACAATGAGCAGTTCTTC
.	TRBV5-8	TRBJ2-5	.	CAGRGGPEFGTQYF	TGTGCCGGCAGGGGGGGGCCGGAATTTGGGACCCAGTACTTC
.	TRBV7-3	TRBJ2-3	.	CASSHTSRGLDTRYF	TGTGCCAGCAGCCATACTAGCAGGGGTTTAGATACGCGGTATTTT
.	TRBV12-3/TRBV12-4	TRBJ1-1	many	CASSSLGGNTEAFF	TGTGCCAGCAGTTCCTTAGGGGGGAACACTGAAGCTTTCTTT
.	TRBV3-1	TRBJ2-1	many	CASSQGLDNEQFF	TGTGCCAGCAGCCAAGGACTGGACAATGAGCAGTTCTTC
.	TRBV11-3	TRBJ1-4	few	CASSFRVRDEKLFF	TGTGCCAGCAGCTTCAGGGTTCGAGATGAAAAACTGTTTTTT
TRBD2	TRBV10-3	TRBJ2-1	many	CATATSGYNEQFF	TGTGCCACTGCGACTAGCGGCTACAATGAGCAGTTCTTC
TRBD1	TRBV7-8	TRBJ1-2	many	CASSLDRGDYGYTF	TGTGCCAGCAGCTTGGACAGGGGGGACTATGGCTACACCTTC
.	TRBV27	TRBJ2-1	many	CASSPRMVGGNEQFF	TGTGCCAGCAGTCCGCGGATGGTTGGTGGCAATGAGCAGTTCTTC
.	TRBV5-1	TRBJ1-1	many	CASSLSSGQNTEAFF	TGCGCCAGCAGCTTGTCGTCAGGCCAGAACACTGAAGCTTTCTTT
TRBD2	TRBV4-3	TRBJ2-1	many	CASSQGQRGNEQFF	TGCGCCAGCAGCCAAGGACAGCGGGGGAATGAGCAGTTCTTC
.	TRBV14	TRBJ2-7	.	CASSRGGAEYEQYF	TGTGCCAGCAGCCGGGGGGGCGCGGAGTACGAGCAGTACTTC
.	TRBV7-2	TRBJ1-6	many	CASSLGGWGQGPLHF	TGTGCCAGCAGCTTAGGTGGGTGGGGACAAGGACCCCTCCACTTT
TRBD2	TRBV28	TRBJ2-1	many	CASSFSPTSTEQFF	TGTGCCAGCAGTTTCTCCCCGACTAGCACTGAGCAGTTCTTC
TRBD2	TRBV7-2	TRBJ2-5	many	CASSLVSSGGETQYF	TGTGCCAGCAGCTTAGTTTCTAGCGGGGGTGAGACCCAGTACTTC
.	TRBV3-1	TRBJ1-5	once	CASSTGQGLNQPQHF	TGTGCCAGCAGCACCGGACAAGGACTGAATCAGCCCCAGCATTTT
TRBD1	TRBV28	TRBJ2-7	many	CASSRGQGYEQYF	TGTGCCAGCAGCCGCGGACAGGGCTACGAGCAGTACTTC
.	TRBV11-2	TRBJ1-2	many	CASSPWQGFYGYTF	TGTGCCAGCAGCCCATGGCAGGGCTTTTATGGCTACACCTTC
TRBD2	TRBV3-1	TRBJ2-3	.	CASSQGPSGGTADTQYF	TGTGCCAGCAGCCAAGGCCCTAGCGGGGGGACAGCAGATACGCAGTATTTT
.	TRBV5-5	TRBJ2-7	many	CASERSGEQYF	TGTGCCAGCGAGAGATCGGGCGAGCAGTACTTC
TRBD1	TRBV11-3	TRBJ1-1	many	CASSYRDRVTEAFF	TGTGCCAGCAGCTACCGGGACAGGGTCACTGAAGCTTTCTTT
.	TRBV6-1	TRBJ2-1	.	CACSRNNEQFF	TGTGCCTGCAGTAGGAACAATGAGCAGTTCTTC
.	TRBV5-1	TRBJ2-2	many	CASSLATGNGELFF	TGCGCCAGCAGCTTGGCAACAGGGAACGGGGAGCTGTTTTTT
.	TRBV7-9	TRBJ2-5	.	CASSPILGTGKETQYF	TGTGCCAGCAGCCCTATCCTTGGGACGGGAAAAGAGACCCAGTACTTC
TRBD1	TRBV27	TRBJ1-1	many	CASSTYRGDTEAFF	TGTGCCAGCAGTACTTACAGGGGGGACACTGAAGCTTTCTTT
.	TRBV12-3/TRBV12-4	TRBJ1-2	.	CACSYGGTNYGYTF	TGTGCCTGCAGTTACGGAGGGACAAACTATGGCTACACCTTC
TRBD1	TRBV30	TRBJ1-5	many	CAWREKGAGNQPQHF	TGTGCCTGGAGGGAGAAGGGGGCTGGCAATCAGCCCCAGCATTTT
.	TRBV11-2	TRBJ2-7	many	CASSSPGGSRRYEQYF	TGTGCCAGCAGCTCCCCAGGAGGCTCCCGGCGGTACGAGCAGTACTTC
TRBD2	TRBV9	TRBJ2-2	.	CASSVDPSGSTGELFF	TGTGCCAGCAGCGTAGACCCTAGCGGGAGCACCGGGGAGCTGTTTTTT